This T cell receptor beta chain was observed in a study of shared clonotypes between healthy human individuals. Study information: With ages of 18 to 49, the donors were a couple of women and a few men. Study-level findings and limits: Deeper or shallower sequencing was expected to change how clonotypes are shared among donors. There were few donors, and this limited the genetic and exposure-history diversity represented.

CD4+ cells were split into CD45RA+ naive and CD45RA-negative memory subsets. Data came from immunoSEQ multiplex PCR; TCRdb stores just in-frame clones and leaves some out. The table shows under 2,500,000 clones, with about 94% occurring only once. Germline CDR1 reads SNHLY; CDR2 reads FYNNEI. The CDR3 contains 11 residues. V was shortened by 5 bases and J by 7 bases, with 6 bases between the two germline ends. Of note for this clone: Its matching antigen is unknown.

This receptor was obtained from a man between 18 and 29 years old in good health. V gene TRBV2 combines with J gene TRBJ2-1, with D possibly TRBD1 on 5 matching bases. The sequencing sample was made of naive CD4+ T cells sorted from blood. Subset given: CD45RA+ positively selected. CDR3 nucleotides: TGTGCCAGCAGTTCAGGGAATGAGCAGTTCTTC. As protein: CASSSGNEQFF.